Shown below are 23 T cell receptor beta chains from a single sample sequenced in a study of blood T cell repertoires in COVID-19. Some clones are missing from TCRdb's copy, which holds only in-frame ones; the method was immunoSEQ multiplex PCR. The table records 60,000 or so clones, 75% to 90% of them present only once. The sample was peripheral blood. The receptor set was obtained from a man in his thirties or forties with COVID-19, enrolled during active disease.

V gene TRBV4-2 combines with J gene TRBJ1-5; D not resolved. Per the germline V gene, CDR1 is LGHNA and CDR2 is YNFKEQ. V was clipped by 0 bases and J by 0 bases, with 6 bases between them. This CDR3 contains 15 residues. CDR3 nucleotides: TGTGCCAGCAGCCAAGAGGGCCTTAGCAATCAGCCCCAGCATTTT. Encoded protein: CASSQEGLSNQPQHF.

This clone has just one count. V is TRBV5-1 and J is TRBJ1-2; a weak D match, TRBD1 (5 bases). The CDR3 covers 15 residues. Germline V gene lookup returns CDR1 SGHRS and CDR2 YFSETQ. Deletions cut 3 bases from V and 4 bases from J, with 16 bases between. The CDR3 DNA sequence: TGCGCCAGCAGCTCCACGGCGGGGGTGAGCTATGGCTACACCTTC. Amino acid sequence: CASSSTAGVSYGYTF.

V is TRBV10-3 and J is TRBJ2-5; D is undetermined. Germline CDR1 reads ENHRY; CDR2 reads SYGVKD. Trimming removed 4 bases at V and 2 bases at J, with 11 bases between. The CDR3 sequence is 14 residues long. The CDR3 DNA is TGTGCCATCAGTGGCGCCGCTACTCAAGAGACCCAGTACTTC. Translating it yields CAISGAATQETQYF.

This clone has only one observation. V gene TRBV7-2 combines with J gene TRBJ1-6; D unclear. The CDR3 totals 12 residues. The germline V and J ends were trimmed by 2 bases and 9 bases, with 5 bases remaining between them. Per germline, CDR1 SGHTA and CDR2 FQGNSA. CDR3 sequence reads: CASSLRSSPLHF. The CDR3 DNA follows: TGTGCCAGCAGCTTACGTTCTTCACCCCTCCACTTT. The entire variable domain, with the rest obtained from reference TRBV7-2 and TRBJ1-6, is as follows: GAGVSQSPSNKVTEKGKDVELRCDPISGHTALYWYRQSLGQGLEFLIYFQGNSAPDKSGLPSDRFSAERTGGSVSTLTIQRTQQEDSAVYLCASSLRSSPLHFGNGTRLTVT.

The chain couples TRBV28 to TRBJ2-1; 10 nucleotides match TRBD1. The trim removed 7 bases at V and 6 bases at J, leaving 6 bases unmatched. The CDR3 runs 14 residues. CDR1 and CDR2 (germline): MDHEN, SYDVKM. The chain's CDR3 is CASTLGQGRNEQFF. As DNA, the CDR3 is TGTGCCAGCACCCTGGGACAGGGGCGCAATGAGCAGTTCTTC.

This chain links TRBV29-1 with TRBJ1-4; 10 bases match TRBD1. The length of the CDR3 is 15 residues. CDR1 and CDR2 (germline): SQVTM, ANQGSEA. V lost 4 bases to trimming and J lost 4 bases; unmatched junction nucleotides: 6. CDR3 region: CSVGSRDRGNEKLFF. CDR3 bases: TGCAGCGTTGGCAGCCGGGACAGGGGTAATGAAAAACTGTTTTTT. The full variable domain, with the rest looked up from reference TRBV29-1 and TRBJ1-4, is SAVISQKPSRDICQRGTSLTIQCQVDSQVTMMFWYRQQPGQSLTLIATANQGSEATYESGFVIDKFPISRPNLTFSTLTVSNMSPEDSSIYLCSVGSRDRGNEKLFFGSGTQLSVL.

CDR3: CASTKAGGGNEQFF. The CDR3 DNA sequence: TGTGCCAGCACCAAAGCGGGAGGAGGGAATGAGCAGTTCTTC. The rearrangement joins TRBV6-5 to TRBJ2-1, with TRBD2 identical over 9 bases. V was clipped by 7 bases and J by 7 bases; unmatched bases: 8. Looked up from germline, CDR1 is MNHEY and CDR2 is SVGAGI. The CDR3 has 14 amino acids.

The gene calls are TRBV19 and TRBJ1-2; no clear D. Germline CDR1 LNHDA, CDR2 SQIVND (reference sequence). The CDR3 is made up of 14 amino acids. V was trimmed by 4 bases and J by 3 bases, leaving 12 bases between them. CDR3 nucleotides: TGTGCCAGTAGTACGACCGAGGTTGACTATGGCTACACCTTC. This gives the protein CASSTTEVDYGYTF.

The chain joins TRBV25-1 to TRBJ2-7; possibly TRBD2 for D (5 bases). With 2 bases removed from V and 6 bases from J, the gap between germline ends came to 11 bases. Looked up from germline, CDR1 is MGHDK and CDR2 is SYGVNS. The CDR3 consists of 13 residues. The CDR3 DNA sequence: TGTGCCAGCAGTGAAGGCCGACTATCCGAGCAGTACTTC. Translated: CASSEGRLSEQYF.

The gene calls are TRBV5-1 and TRBJ2-3; the D is unclear. The CDR3 loop spans 14 amino acids. Deletions cut 0 bases from V and 1 base from J, with 6 bases between. CDR1 and CDR2 from the germline V gene are SGHRS and YFSETQ. The CDR3 protein is CASSLGTGTDTQYF. Here the CDR3 DNA reads TGCGCCAGCAGCTTGGGCACGGGCACAGATACGCAGTATTTT. The full variable domain, completed using reference TRBV5-1 and TRBJ2-3, is KAGVTQTPRYLIKTRGQQVTLSCSPISGHRSVSWYQQTPGQGLQFLFEYFSETQRNKGNFPGRFSGRQFSNSRSEMNVSTLELGDSALYLCASSLGTGTDTQYFGPGTRLTVL.

CDR3 protein: CAISVEQGRQPQHF. CDR3 in DNA: TGTGCCATCAGTGTTGAACAGGGACGTCAGCCCCAGCATTTT. This rearrangement joins TRBV10-3 to TRBJ1-5; weak D call: TRBD1 (6 bases). The germline CDR1 and CDR2 sequences are ENHRY and SYGVKD. Trimming removed 4 bases from V and 6 bases from J, with 13 bases in between. The CDR3 runs to 14 residues.

This clone was detected only once. The CDR3 DNA follows: TGTGCCAGTAGTATAGCAGGCGGGGCCCAGTACTTC. Translated: CASSIAGGAQYF. The chain couples TRBV19 to TRBJ2-5; maybe TRBD2 (6 bases). This CDR3 has 12 amino acids. The ends were cut back, 1 base at V and 9 bases at J, with 9 bases in the middle. Germline V gene sequence: CDR1 LNHDA, CDR2 SQIVND (reference sequence).

Written as DNA, the CDR3 is TGTGCCAGCAGCTTCTCAGGACAGAAGCCCTACGAGCAGTACTTC. Protein: CASSFSGQKPYEQYF. This chain connects TRBV13 to TRBJ2-7; D possibly corresponds to TRBD1 (6 bases). The CDR3 consists of 15 residues. In germline, CDR1 is PRHDT, CDR2 FYEKMQ (reference sequence). Between the trimmed V and J ends, which lost 3 bases and 2 bases, there was a span of 14 bases.

J is TRBJ1-3 and V is TRBV30, with a weak D call TRBD1 (5 bases). The CDR3 is 14 residues long. Per the germline V gene, CDR1 is GTSNPN and CDR2 is SVGIG (reference sequence). V was pared by 6 bases and J by 0 bases, with 12 bases between. The CDR3 loop is CACSGGSSGNTIYF. The CDR3, as DNA: TGTGCCTGCTCTGGGGGGAGCTCTGGAAACACCATATATTTT.

The chain is built from TRBV6-5 and TRBJ2-3; 14 nucleotides line up with TRBD2. From germline, CDR1 is MNHEY and CDR2 SVGAGI. With 11 bases clipped from V and 0 bases from J, the junction kept 4 bases outside the gene matches. The length of the CDR3 is 15 residues. The CDR3 region is CASRTSGGSTDTQYF. The CDR3 bases are TGTGCCTCCCGGACTAGCGGGGGGAGCACAGATACGCAGTATTTT.

The V call is TRBV2, the J call TRBJ2-7; TRBD2 agrees at 14 bases. Germline lookup yields CDR1 SNHLY and CDR2 FYNNEI. The CDR3 loop spans 17 amino acids. The J segment lost 1 base and the V segment lost 0 bases, leaving 2 bases of the junction unmatched. CDR3 DNA sequence: TGTGCCAGCAGTGAAGCGACTAGCGGGAGGGTATCCTACGAGCAGTACTTC. The encoded protein is CASSEATSGRVSYEQYF.

This clone is a singleton in its sample. This CDR3 is CASSERDTEAFF. In DNA form, the CDR3 reads TGTGCCAGCAGTGAGAGGGACACTGAAGCTTTCTTT. The chain is built from TRBV2 and TRBJ1-1; no firm D call. CDR3 size: 12 residues. Trimming stripped 3 bases from V and 3 bases from J, with 5 bases between. CDR1 is SNHLY and CDR2 is FYNNEI in the germline V gene. Full variable domain (remainder filled in from reference TRBV2 and TRBJ1-1): EPEVTQTPSHQVTQMGQEVILRCVPISNHLYFYWYRQILGQKVEFLVSFYNNEISEKSEIFDDQFSVERPDGSNFTLKIRSTKLEDSAMYFCASSERDTEAFFGQGTRLTVV.

The chain carries TRBV28 and TRBJ2-7, with TRBD1 identical over 10 bases. Trimming removed 5 bases from V and 5 bases from J; junction bases left unmatched: 9. The CDR3 is made up of 15 amino acids. Per the germline V gene, CDR1 is MDHEN and CDR2 is SYDVKM. The CDR3 bases are TGTGCCAGCAGTCGCCCGGGACAGGGGTTCGACGAGCAGTACTTC. This translates into CASSRPGQGFDEQYF.

V is TRBV7-8 and J is TRBJ1-4; D remains ambiguous. The CDR3 is 18 residues long. Germline V CDR1 and CDR2: SGHVS, FQNEAQ. The V and J ends lost 3 bases and 3 bases respectively, with 20 bases between them. The CDR3 sequence is CASSLRWYEGTPNEKLFF. The CDR3 region has the DNA TGTGCCAGCAGCTTGAGGTGGTACGAAGGAACGCCTAATGAAAAACTGTTTTTT.

The chain combines TRBV18 with TRBJ1-2; 9 bases agree with TRBD1. The CDR3 is 16 residues long. The germline V gene has CDR1 KGHSH and CDR2 LQKENI. With V trimmed by 2 bases and J by 3 bases, 7 bases remained unmatched. CDR3: CASSPNRGTGHYGYTF. The CDR3 DNA is TGTGCCAGCTCACCAAACAGGGGGACAGGGCACTATGGCTACACCTTC.

The gene calls are TRBV18 and TRBJ1-1, with 8 bases lining up with TRBD1. Germline V gene data show CDR1 as KGHSH and CDR2 as LQKENI. With 2 bases clipped from V and 8 bases from J, the junction kept 10 bases outside the gene matches. CDR3 length: 15 residues. The DNA of the CDR3 is TGTGCCAGCTCACCATACAGGGGGGAAGAACAGGAAGCTTTCTTT. Translating it yields CASSPYRGEEQEAFF.

This chain joins TRBV5-4 and TRBJ2-1, with 10 bases matching TRBD2. This CDR3 is built from 18 residues. V gave up 3 bases and J gave up 2 bases; unmatched junction bases: 11. Germline CDR1 reads SGHNT; CDR2 reads YYREEE (reference sequence). The CDR3 region has the DNA TGTGCCAGCAGCTCTCTAGCGGGAGTCACCCGCACCTACAATGAGCAGTTCTTC. This codes for CASSSLAGVTRTYNEQFF.

This rearrangement joins TRBV3-1 (or the pseudogene TRBV3-2) to TRBJ1-1, with D unresolved. V lost 1 base and J lost 6, with 9 bases in between. Germline values: CDR1 LGHDT, CDR2 YNNKEL (reference sequence). The length of the CDR3 is 13 residues. This CDR3 is CASSQVRTAEAFF. CDR3 sequence (DNA): TGTGCCAGCAGCCAAGTCCGCACAGCTGAAGCTTTCTTT.